The rows below give T cell receptor beta chains drawn from one sample of a study of blood T cells in healthy people across ages. TCRdb fed the 5' RACE reads into MiXCR, producing one record per CDR3 protein. Seen here are under 2 million distinct CDR3 sequences, about 35% observed once, and the top ten hold approximately 10%. Sequencing was done on a sample of blood. These receptors were collected from a young woman in good health. Both conserved end residues are part of each CDR3. The D gene is left open where the match is weak. Not every row has a clone size; where given, it reads once, few, many or a size class.

CDR3 protein: CASSPWTSGGQGQYF
CDR3 DNA: TGTGCCAGCAGTCCCTGGACTAGCGGGGGCCAAGGGCAGTATTTT
clone size: NA
J gene: TRBJ2-3
V gene: TRBV6-1
D gene: TRBD2
CDR3 length: 15

CDR3 protein: CASSPWTPQDTEAFF
CDR3 DNA: TGTGCCAGCAGCCCGTGGACGCCACAAGACACTGAAGCTTTCTTT
clone size: NA
J gene: TRBJ1-1
V gene: TRBV7-6
D gene: NA
CDR3 length: 15

CDR3 protein: CASSAGTGLPYEQYF
CDR3 DNA: TGTGCCAGCAGCGCCGGGACAGGGCTCCCGTACGAGCAGTACTTC
clone size: NA
J gene: TRBJ2-7
V gene: TRBV9
D gene: TRBD1
CDR3 length: 15

CDR3 protein: CAWSALAGADTQYF
CDR3 DNA: TGTGCCTGGAGTGCACTAGCGGGCGCAGATACGCAGTATTTT
clone size: NA
J gene: TRBJ2-3
V gene: TRBV30
D gene: TRBD2
CDR3 length: 14

CDR3 protein: CASSSHFSSYNEQFF
CDR3 DNA: TGTGCCAGCAGCTCCCACTTTAGCTCCTACAATGAGCAGTTCTTC
clone size: NA
J gene: TRBJ2-1
V gene: TRBV7-2
D gene: NA
CDR3 length: 15

CDR3 protein: CASSHMSGTGGPWNEQFF
CDR3 DNA: TGTGCCAGCAGCCATATGTCCGGGACAGGGGGACCGTGGAATGAGCAGTTCTTC
clone size: NA
J gene: TRBJ2-1
V gene: TRBV14
D gene: TRBD1
CDR3 length: 18

CDR3 protein: CASRRTSLLTDTQYF
CDR3 DNA: TGTGCCAGCAGGAGGACTAGCCTTCTTACAGATACGCAGTATTTT
clone size: NA
J gene: TRBJ2-3
V gene: TRBV6-1
D gene: TRBD2
CDR3 length: 15

CDR3 protein: CASSQIGLMDRDAGDTEAFF
CDR3 DNA: TGTGCCAGCAGCCAAATTGGCCTGATGGACAGGGACGCAGGGGACACTGAAGCTTTCTTT
clone size: NA
J gene: TRBJ1-1
V gene: TRBV4-2
D gene: TRBD1
CDR3 length: 20

CDR3 protein: CASSPLLGGTFYEQYF
CDR3 DNA: TGTGCCAGCAGTCCCCTCCTGGGGGGGACATTCTACGAGCAGTACTTC
clone size: few
J gene: TRBJ2-7
V gene: TRBV12-3/TRBV12-4
D gene: NA
CDR3 length: 16

CDR3 protein: CASSAVTTYNEQYF
CDR3 DNA: TGTGCCAGCAGTGCGGTTACTACCTACAATGAGCAGTACTTC
clone size: NA
J gene: TRBJ2-7
V gene: TRBV6-1
D gene: NA
CDR3 length: 14

CDR3 protein: CATSHLNSVYNEQFF
CDR3 DNA: TGTGCCACCTCCCATTTGAATTCGGTCTACAATGAGCAGTTCTTC
clone size: few
J gene: TRBJ2-1
V gene: TRBV15
D gene: NA
CDR3 length: 15

CDR3 protein: CASSNRESSYNSPLHF
CDR3 DNA: TGTGCCAGCAGCAACAGGGAAAGCTCCTATAATTCACCCCTCCACTTT
clone size: NA
J gene: TRBJ1-6
V gene: TRBV7-9
D gene: NA
CDR3 length: 16

CDR3 protein: CASSDRGFTEAFF
CDR3 DNA: TGTGCCAGCAGTGATAGAGGATTCACTGAAGCTTTCTTT
clone size: few
J gene: TRBJ1-1
V gene: TRBV2
D gene: NA
CDR3 length: 13

CDR3 protein: CASSVAPVTYEQYF
CDR3 DNA: TGTGCCAGCAGCGTAGCTCCCGTCACCTACGAGCAGTACTTC
clone size: NA
J gene: TRBJ2-7
V gene: TRBV9
D gene: NA
CDR3 length: 14

CDR3 protein: CSVRDRGPNERFF
CDR3 DNA: TGCAGCGTTCGGGACAGGGGTCCCAATGAGCGGTTCTTC
clone size: few
J gene: TRBJ2-1
V gene: TRBV29-1
D gene: TRBD1
CDR3 length: 13

CDR3 protein: CASYRDFYEQYF
CDR3 DNA: TGCGCCAGCTACCGGGACTTCTACGAGCAGTACTTC
clone size: NA
J gene: TRBJ2-7
V gene: TRBV5-1
D gene: NA
CDR3 length: 12

CDR3 protein: CSARVLRELFF
CDR3 DNA: TGCAGTGCTAGAGTCCTCAGGGAGCTGTTTTTT
clone size: NA
J gene: TRBJ2-2
V gene: TRBV20-1
D gene: NA
CDR3 length: 11

CDR3 protein: CASTPLNYEQFF
CDR3 DNA: TGTGCCAGCACCCCCCTGAATTATGAGCAGTTCTTC
clone size: NA
J gene: TRBJ2-1
V gene: TRBV12-3/TRBV12-4
D gene: NA
CDR3 length: 12

CDR3 protein: CASSLGGLAGGGSSYNEQFF
CDR3 DNA: TGTGCCAGCAGCTTAGGGGGTTTAGCGGGAGGTGGTAGCTCCTACAATGAGCAGTTCTTC
clone size: few
J gene: TRBJ2-1
V gene: TRBV7-2
D gene: TRBD2
CDR3 length: 20

CDR3 protein: CASSHGLEVWGRSNEQFF
CDR3 DNA: TGTGCCAGCAGCCACGGACTAGAGGTTTGGGGTCGTTCCAATGAGCAGTTCTTC
clone size: NA
J gene: TRBJ2-1
V gene: TRBV11-2
D gene: TRBD2
CDR3 length: 18

CDR3 protein: CASSWGQVNYGYTF
CDR3 DNA: TGTGCCAGCAGCTGGGGACAGGTGAACTATGGCTACACCTTC
clone size: NA
J gene: TRBJ1-2
V gene: TRBV7-2
D gene: TRBD1
CDR3 length: 14

CDR3 protein: CSALAGEVTDTQYF
CDR3 DNA: TGCAGTGCCCTAGCGGGGGAGGTCACAGATACGCAGTATTTT
clone size: NA
J gene: TRBJ2-3
V gene: TRBV20-1
D gene: TRBD2
CDR3 length: 14

CDR3 protein: CAPRFRDFSYEQYF
CDR3 DNA: TGTGCCCCCCGCTTCCGGGACTTTTCCTACGAGCAGTACTTC
clone size: NA
J gene: TRBJ2-7
V gene: TRBV6-7
D gene: NA
CDR3 length: 14

CDR3 protein: CASSLRQAVHEQFF
CDR3 DNA: TGTGCCAGCAGTTTAAGGCAGGCGGTGCATGAGCAGTTCTTC
clone size: NA
J gene: TRBJ2-1
V gene: TRBV12-3/TRBV12-4
D gene: NA
CDR3 length: 14

CDR3 protein: CASSEETTGLEAFF
CDR3 DNA: TGTGCCAGCAGTGAAGAGACAACAGGCCTGGAAGCTTTCTTT
clone size: NA
J gene: TRBJ1-1
V gene: TRBV6-1
D gene: NA
CDR3 length: 14

CDR3 protein: CASSLVGGGGTEAFF
CDR3 DNA: TGTGCCAGCAGCTTGGTTGGAGGTGGAGGAACTGAAGCTTTCTTT
clone size: few
J gene: TRBJ1-1
V gene: TRBV5-6
D gene: NA
CDR3 length: 15

CDR3 protein: CASSRGLAGSKQFF
CDR3 DNA: TGTGCCAGCAGCCGGGGACTAGCGGGCAGTAAGCAGTTCTTC
clone size: NA
J gene: TRBJ2-1
V gene: TRBV7-9
D gene: TRBD2
CDR3 length: 14

CDR3 protein: CSASERRAGAYNEQFF
CDR3 DNA: TGCAGTGCTAGTGAGCGGCGCGCGGGAGCTTACAATGAGCAGTTCTTC
clone size: NA
J gene: TRBJ2-1
V gene: TRBV20-1
D gene: TRBD2
CDR3 length: 16

CDR3 protein: CANSHSGPQETQYF
CDR3 DNA: TGTGCCAACAGCCATAGCGGGCCCCAAGAGACCCAGTACTTC
clone size: NA
J gene: TRBJ2-5
V gene: TRBV7-2
D gene: TRBD2
CDR3 length: 14

CDR3 protein: CSARDRVAYHTDTQYF
CDR3 DNA: TGCAGTGCTAGAGATCGGGTAGCGTATCACACAGATACGCAGTATTTT
clone size: many
J gene: TRBJ2-3
V gene: TRBV20-1
D gene: NA
CDR3 length: 16

CDR3 protein: CASSIQRDRSDTQYF
CDR3 DNA: TGTGCCAGCAGTATCCAGCGGGACCGGTCAGATACGCAGTATTTT
clone size: few
J gene: TRBJ2-3
V gene: TRBV6-2/TRBV6-3
D gene: TRBD2
CDR3 length: 15

CDR3 protein: CASSDHSPLHF
CDR3 DNA: TGCGCCAGCAGTGACCATTCACCCCTCCACTTT
clone size: NA
J gene: TRBJ1-6
V gene: TRBV10-2
D gene: NA
CDR3 length: 11

CDR3 protein: CSVEVPDSLRDIQYF
CDR3 DNA: TGCAGCGTTGAGGTCCCGGACAGCCTTAGGGACATTCAGTACTTC
clone size: NA
J gene: TRBJ2-4
V gene: TRBV29-1
D gene: NA
CDR3 length: 15

CDR3 protein: CASSQGGGGWSNQPQHF
CDR3 DNA: TGCGCCAGCAGCCAAGGGGGAGGAGGCTGGAGCAATCAGCCCCAGCATTTT
clone size: NA
J gene: TRBJ1-5
V gene: TRBV4-1
D gene: NA
CDR3 length: 17

CDR3 protein: CASSYMLKAGSRTDTQYF
CDR3 DNA: TGCGCCAGCAGCTACATGCTGAAAGCGGGATCACGCACAGATACGCAGTATTTT
clone size: NA
J gene: TRBJ2-3
V gene: TRBV5-1
D gene: TRBD2
CDR3 length: 18

CDR3 protein: CASSQALWVRNSPLHF
CDR3 DNA: TGCGCCAGCAGCCAGGCCCTTTGGGTGCGTAATTCACCCCTCCACTTT
clone size: NA
J gene: TRBJ1-6
V gene: TRBV4-1
D gene: NA
CDR3 length: 16

CDR3 protein: CASRTTAGASGKLFF
CDR3 DNA: TGTGCCAGCAGAACTACAGCCGGCGCTAGTGGAAAACTGTTTTTT
clone size: NA
J gene: TRBJ1-4
V gene: TRBV27
D gene: NA
CDR3 length: 15

CDR3 protein: CATSRVLSNQPQHF
CDR3 DNA: TGTGCCACCAGCAGAGTTTTGAGCAATCAGCCCCAGCATTTT
clone size: many
J gene: TRBJ1-5
V gene: TRBV15
D gene: NA
CDR3 length: 14

CDR3 protein: CATRDRGEAFF
CDR3 DNA: TGTGCCACCAGGGACAGGGGTGAAGCTTTCTTT
clone size: few
J gene: TRBJ1-1
V gene: TRBV24-1
D gene: TRBD1
CDR3 length: 11

CDR3 protein: CASSQEVVTNEKLFF
CDR3 DNA: TGCGCCAGCAGCCAAGAGGTGGTGACTAATGAAAAACTGTTTTTT
clone size: NA
J gene: TRBJ1-4
V gene: TRBV4-1
D gene: NA
CDR3 length: 15

CDR3 protein: CSAPISLSGANYGYTF
CDR3 DNA: TGCAGTGCACCGATATCACTTTCCGGAGCCAACTATGGCTACACCTTC
clone size: NA
J gene: TRBJ1-2
V gene: TRBV20-1
D gene: NA
CDR3 length: 16

CDR3 protein: CASSLAGGPKTQYF
CDR3 DNA: TGTGCCAGCAGTCTAGCGGGGGGGCCCAAGACCCAGTACTTC
clone size: few
J gene: TRBJ2-5
V gene: TRBV13
D gene: TRBD2
CDR3 length: 14

CDR3 protein: CASSSQTLSSGEQYF
CDR3 DNA: TGTGCCAGCAGCTCACAAACCCTGTCCTCGGGGGAGCAGTACTTC
clone size: few
J gene: TRBJ2-7
V gene: TRBV7-9
D gene: NA
CDR3 length: 15

CDR3 protein: CASSRNTGDGNTIYF
CDR3 DNA: TGTGCCAGCTCACGAAATACAGGGGATGGAAACACCATATATTTT
clone size: NA
J gene: TRBJ1-3
V gene: TRBV18
D gene: TRBD1
CDR3 length: 15

CDR3 protein: CASTSDLTYGYTF
CDR3 DNA: TGTGCCAGCACCTCTGACCTAACCTATGGCTACACCTTC
clone size: few
J gene: TRBJ1-2
V gene: TRBV25-1
D gene: NA
CDR3 length: 13

CDR3 protein: CSARDVGDRGKYEQYF
CDR3 DNA: TGCAGTGCTAGAGATGTAGGGGACAGGGGCAAATACGAGCAGTACTTC
clone size: many
J gene: TRBJ2-7
V gene: TRBV20-1
D gene: TRBD1
CDR3 length: 16

CDR3 protein: CASSFSGLAGETQYF
CDR3 DNA: TGTGCCAGCAGCTTCTCCGGACTAGCGGGAGAGACCCAGTACTTC
clone size: NA
J gene: TRBJ2-5
V gene: TRBV11-2
D gene: TRBD2
CDR3 length: 15

CDR3 protein: CSASNRGSSYEQYF
CDR3 DNA: TGCAGTGCTTCTAACAGGGGGTCCTCCTACGAGCAGTACTTC
clone size: few
J gene: TRBJ2-7
V gene: TRBV20-1
D gene: TRBD1
CDR3 length: 14

CDR3 protein: CASSAGTASEQYF
CDR3 DNA: TGTGCCAGCAGCGCCGGGACAGCCAGCGAGCAGTACTTC
clone size: NA
J gene: TRBJ2-7
V gene: TRBV9
D gene: TRBD1
CDR3 length: 13

CDR3 protein: CASSGALDSAYEQYF
CDR3 DNA: TGTGCCAGCAGTGGAGCGCTGGACAGTGCCTACGAGCAGTACTTC
clone size: NA
J gene: TRBJ2-7
V gene: TRBV2
D gene: NA
CDR3 length: 15

CDR3 protein: CASSLDNADTQYF
CDR3 DNA: TGCGCCAGCAGCTTGGACAACGCAGATACGCAGTATTTT
clone size: NA
J gene: TRBJ2-3
V gene: TRBV5-1
D gene: NA
CDR3 length: 13

CDR3 protein: CSFFLAGAKNIQYF
CDR3 DNA: TGCAGCTTCTTCCTAGCGGGAGCCAAAAACATTCAGTACTTC
clone size: few
J gene: TRBJ2-4
V gene: TRBV20-1
D gene: TRBD2
CDR3 length: 14

CDR3 protein: CASSLAAGPHSYEQYF
CDR3 DNA: TGTGCCAGCAGCTTAGCGGCGGGGCCCCACTCCTACGAGCAGTACTTC
clone size: NA
J gene: TRBJ2-7
V gene: TRBV7-9
D gene: NA
CDR3 length: 16

CDR3 protein: CASSFASGSSDTQYF
CDR3 DNA: TGTGCCAGCAGCTTCGCTAGCGGGAGTTCAGATACGCAGTATTTT
clone size: NA
J gene: TRBJ2-3
V gene: TRBV7-9
D gene: TRBD2
CDR3 length: 15

CDR3 protein: CSARLAGVVTQYF
CDR3 DNA: TGCAGTGCTCGGCTAGCGGGGGTAGTTACGCAGTATTTT
clone size: NA
J gene: TRBJ2-3
V gene: TRBV20-1
D gene: TRBD2
CDR3 length: 13

CDR3 protein: CASSLATGANYGYTF
CDR3 DNA: TGTGCCAGCAGCTTAGCGACAGGGGCGAACTATGGCTACACCTTC
clone size: few
J gene: TRBJ1-2
V gene: TRBV7-9
D gene: TRBD1
CDR3 length: 15

CDR3 protein: CASNSLRMEQYF
CDR3 DNA: TGTGCCAGCAATTCACTACGTATGGAGCAGTACTTC
clone size: NA
J gene: TRBJ2-4
V gene: TRBV28
D gene: NA
CDR3 length: 12

CDR3 protein: CASTDLGETQYF
CDR3 DNA: TGTGCCAGCACCGACCTTGGAGAGACCCAGTACTTC
clone size: many
J gene: TRBJ2-5
V gene: TRBV6-5
D gene: NA
CDR3 length: 12